Listed here is a single TCR beta chain. In the original analysis: Scientists estimated how many nucleated cells there were by amplifying reference gene primers. Data came from immunoSEQ multiplex PCR; TCRdb stores just in-frame clones and leaves some out. That table is the source of V, J and clone size, and D and trimming were worked out from the DNA. This sample has 100,000 to 150,000 clones, with approximately 80% found just once. This sample is part of a study of blood T cell repertoires in COVID-19. This clonotype was obtained from a middle-aged man with active or convalescent COVID-19. Sequencing used peripheral blood.

DNA of the CDR3: TGTGCCAGCAGCGTAGGAGGACAGGTACAAAACATTCAGTACTTC. Protein product: CASSVGGQVQNIQYF. The rearrangement joins TRBV9 to TRBJ2-4; 7 positions match TRBD1. Germline CDR1 reads SGDLS; CDR2 reads YYNGEE. The V and J ends lost 0 bases and 5 bases, in that order; junction bases with no gene match: 5. The CDR3 has 15 amino acids.